One sample yielded the 6 T cell receptor delta chains listed below, sequenced in a study of gamma delta lymphoproliferative disorders and STAT genes. TCRdb called clones from the multiplex PCR reads again using CATT. This table has several hundred delta-chain clones, less than 3.5% appearing once. PBMCs from patients and controls supplied the genomic DNA for sequencing. Sequenced input: blood. All receptors come from a human donor in good health.

This clone has a handful of counts. This chain uses TRDV2 with TRDJ3; 8 nucleotides align to TRDD3. This CDR3 is 21 amino acids long. The trim removed 0 bases at V and 0 bases at J, leaving 12 bases unmatched. Germline values: CDR1 GEAIGNYY, CDR2 EKD. The CDR3 loop reads CACDTVRSGGTSSWDTRQMFF. The CDR3 DNA reads as TGTGCCTGTGACACCGTTCGGTCTGGGGGAACGAGCTCCTGGGACACCCGACAGATGTTTTTC.

A few counts support this clone. TCRdb pairs this DNA with a much larger clone's protein that differs at residue 11, likely a read error; the protein shown was translated from the DNA. The rearrangement joins TRDV2 to TRDJ3; 10 bases agree with TRDD3. Per the germline V gene, CDR1 is GEAIGNYY and CDR2 is EKD. The CDR3 consists of 19 residues. The junction had 10 bases not matched to a gene; V was cut back by 4 bases and J by 2 bases. CDR3 bases: TGTGCCTGTGATCTGACTGGGGGATCCACCCCCTGGGACACCCGACAGATGTTTTTC. Translated, it gives CACDLTGGSTPWDTRQMFF.

This clone has only a few counts. TCRdb's entry gives the protein of a much larger clone, which mismatches this DNA's translation at residues 4 and 7, likely from a read error; the protein reported here is translated from the DNA. Here the CDR3 reads CACGTARGRLGDQTDKLIF. The CDR3 DNA reads as TGTGCCTGTGGCACCGCAAGAGGGAGACTGGGGGACCAGACCGATAAACTCATCTTT. The chain joins TRDV2 to TRDJ1, with 9 bases fitting TRDD3. This CDR3 is 19 amino acids long. CDR1 GEAIGNYY and CDR2 EKD come from the germline V gene.

Concerning this clone: This likely traces to a read error, being one base from a far larger clone. J is TRDJ3 and V is TRDV2, with D possibly TRDD3 on 6 matching bases. Trimming took 3 bases from V and 0 from J, leaving 20 bases between them. This CDR3 has 20 amino acids. Germline-derived CDR1 and CDR2 are GEAIGNYY and EKD. The DNA for the CDR3 is TGTGCCTGTGACGCCTCCGGGGGACACCCTCTCTCCTGGGACACCCGACAGATGTTTTTC. Translated, it gives CACDASGGHPLSWDTRQMFF.

The sample holds a few counts of this clone. This sequence joins TRDV2 and TRDJ3; 11 bases align to TRDD3. Germline values: CDR1 GEAIGNYY, CDR2 EKD. Trimming at V came to 0 bases and at J to 1 base, leaving 10 bases not matched to a gene. CDR3 length equals 21 residues. CDR3 in DNA: TGTGCCTGTGACACCACCCTACTGGGGGATAAGGAGTCCTGGGACACCCGACAGATGTTTTTC. Its protein is CACDTTLLGDKESWDTRQMFF.

This clone rates as medium-sized. This DNA's translation and the protein TCRdb lists, from a much larger clone, do not match at residue 16, likely due to a read error; the protein shown is translated from the DNA. This chain links TRDV2 with TRDJ1, with 12 bases lining up with TRDD3. Per germline, CDR1 GEAIGNYY and CDR2 EKD. The CDR3 covers 18 residues. The CDR3 nucleotides read TGTGCCTGTGACTTTATACTGGGGGATACTAGCTACACCGATAAACCCATCTTT. Its protein product is CACDFILGDTSYTDKPIF.